Listed below are T cell receptor beta chains from one sample, sequenced in a study of lymphopenia after photon versus proton radiotherapy. Repertoires were generated with immunoSEQ multiplex PCR, while TCRdb's copy carries only in-frame clones and drops some. This sample carries about 58,000 clones, approximately 84% of them seen once, and the ten largest clones take approximately 2%. The specimen comprised peripheral blood, sampled from a patient treated with proton-based radiotherapy. Receptors were obtained from a man aged 60 to 75 with pancreatic cancer. The CDR3 runs from the conserved cysteine through the conserved F or W. D genes are given only for firm matches. The size of a clone is reported for some rows only, either as once, few or many, or as a class for expanded clones.

clone size,J gene,V gene,D gene,CDR3 protein,CDR3 DNA
once,TRBJ1-1,TRBV19,TRBD1,CASSLTMTGWVNTEAFF,TGTGCCAGTAGCCTCACTATGACAGGGTGGGTGAACACTGAAGCTTTCTTT
NA,TRBJ2-1,TRBV5-1,TRBD2,CASSSGTSGSPRANEQFF,TGCGCCAGCAGCTCCGGGACTAGCGGGAGCCCTAGGGCCAATGAGCAGTTCTTC
NA,TRBJ2-7,TRBV9,NA,CASSVGLGGQRDSEQYF,TGTGCCAGCAGCGTAGGACTGGGGGGACAGAGGGACTCCGAGCAGTACTTC
NA,TRBJ2-1,TRBV7-8,TRBD2,CASSSPSGSSYNEQFF,TGTGCCAGCAGCTCACCTAGCGGCAGCTCCTACAATGAGCAGTTCTTC
NA,TRBJ2-1,TRBV5-1,TRBD2,CASSLGTSGSEEQFF,TGCGCCAGCAGCTTAGGGACTAGCGGGAGCGAGGAGCAGTTCTTC
NA,TRBJ2-1,TRBV5-4,NA,CASSLENNEQFF,TGTGCCAGCAGCTTAGAAAACAATGAGCAGTTCTTC
NA,TRBJ1-5,TRBV15,NA,CATSRDGGHQPQHF,TGTGCCACCAGCAGAGATGGGGGGCACCAGCCCCAGCATTTT
few,TRBJ1-5,TRBV9,NA,CASSDWGSQPQHF,TGTGCCAGCAGCGACTGGGGAAGTCAGCCCCAGCATTTT
NA,TRBJ2-7,TRBV7-2,NA,CASSLVQGRYEQYF,TGTGCCAGCAGCTTAGTACAGGGGAGGTACGAGCAGTACTTC
NA,TRBJ2-5,TRBV29-1,NA,CSVEKRLAQETQYF,TGCAGCGTAGAAAAGCGGCTAGCTCAAGAGACCCAGTACTTC
NA,TRBJ2-1,TRBV6-1,NA,CASRTAVNEQFF,TGTGCCAGTCGGACAGCCGTCAATGAGCAGTTCTTC
NA,TRBJ2-7,TRBV9,TRBD2,CASSVSTGLAGDNEQYF,TGTGCCAGCAGCGTATCCACTGGACTAGCGGGAGACAACGAGCAGTACTTC
NA,TRBJ2-3,TRBV12-5,TRBD2,CASGLETSGTTDTQYF,TGTGCTAGTGGTTTGGAGACTAGCGGGACTACAGATACGCAGTATTTT
NA,TRBJ2-7,TRBV2,TRBD1,CASTLGTAAYEQYF,TGTGCCAGCACCCTTGGGACAGCAGCCTACGAGCAGTACTTC
NA,TRBJ2-5,TRBV7-8,TRBD2,CASSGRGLAGKETQYF,TGTGCCAGCAGCGGGCGGGGACTAGCGGGGAAAGAGACCCAGTACTTC
NA,TRBJ2-7,TRBV6-1,NA,CASSEGQRAEQYF,TGTGCCAGCAGTGAGGGCCAGAGGGCCGAGCAGTACTTC
NA,TRBJ2-7,TRBV28,NA,CASSKTGLPLIYEQYF,TGTGCCAGCAGTAAAACGGGACTCCCCTTAATCTACGAGCAGTACTTC
NA,TRBJ1-2,TRBV4-2,TRBD1,CASSQTGVANYGYTF,TGTGCCAGCAGCCAGACAGGGGTGGCTAACTATGGCTACACCTTC
NA,TRBJ1-2,TRBV5-1,TRBD1,CASSVTGGLGYTF,TGCGCCAGCAGCGTAACAGGGGGCCTTGGCTACACCTTC
once,TRBJ2-7,TRBV14,TRBD2,CASSQGKLAGGWYEQYF,TGTGCCAGCAGCCAAGGTAAACTAGCGGGAGGCTGGTACGAGCAGTACTTC
NA,TRBJ2-7,TRBV18,TRBD2,CASSPPGLAGGNSYEQYF,TGTGCCAGCTCACCGCCGGGACTAGCGGGAGGCAACTCCTACGAGCAGTACTTC
NA,TRBJ2-5,TRBV10-2,TRBD2,CASRGLAGGEETQYF,TGCGCCAGCAGGGGACTAGCGGGAGGGGAAGAGACCCAGTACTTC
few,TRBJ2-2,TRBV7-9,NA,CASSLVGGPSTGELFF,TGTGCCAGCAGCTTAGTCGGTGGGCCTAGCACCGGGGAGCTGTTTTTT
NA,TRBJ1-2,TRBV5-5,TRBD1,CASSAGQAREDGYTF,TGTGCCAGCAGCGCTGGACAGGCCCGGGAGGATGGCTACACCTTC
NA,TRBJ2-3,TRBV29-1,NA,CSVGYIPPSTDTQYF,TGCAGCGTTGGCTACATCCCGCCTAGCACAGATACGCAGTATTTT
NA,TRBJ1-5,TRBV27,NA,CASSLSGSISNQPQHF,TGTGCCAGCAGTTTATCTGGGTCGATAAGCAATCAGCCCCAGCATTTT
NA,TRBJ2-4,TRBV19,TRBD1,CASSSRGLGQLYF,TGTGCCAGTAGTAGCAGGGGGCTGGGGCAACTTTACTTC
NA,TRBJ2-2,TRBV5-4,NA,CASSLVPGNTGELFF,TGTGCCAGCAGCTTGGTCCCAGGGAACACCGGGGAGCTGTTTTTT
NA,TRBJ2-1,TRBV28,NA,CASRDGGKDEQFF,TGTGCCAGCAGGGACGGAGGTAAAGATGAGCAGTTCTTC
NA,TRBJ2-7,TRBV6-1,TRBD1,CASRGTVAPYEQYF,TGTGCCAGCAGGGGGACAGTAGCACCCTACGAGCAGTACTTC
few,TRBJ1-2,TRBV23-1,NA,CASSQPRGDYGYTF,TGCGCCAGCAGTCAACCCAGGGGTGACTATGGCTACACCTTC